Listed below are T cell receptor beta chains from one sample, sequenced in a study of blood T cells in healthy people across ages. TCRdb used MiXCR to reprocess the 5' RACE reads, holding one entry per CDR3 protein. The sample yields some 1.4 million distinct CDR3 sequences, 42% seen once. Sample: blood. All receptors derive from a woman younger than 30 in good health. The CDR3 runs from the conserved cysteine through the conserved F or W. A D gene is named only where the DNA matches it firmly. Not all rows give a size; the values are once, few, many and, for expanded clones, a class.

V gene	J gene	D gene	clone size	CDR3 protein	CDR3 DNA
TRBV10-3	TRBJ2-1	TRBD2	NA	CAMLAGGGGNEQFF	TGTGCCATGTTAGCGGGAGGTGGTGGCAATGAGCAGTTCTTC
TRBV12-3/TRBV12-4	TRBJ1-6	NA	NA	CASSFGANPPLHF	TGTGCCAGCAGTTTCGGCGCTAATCCACCCCTCCACTTT
TRBV20-1	TRBJ2-3	TRBD2	NA	CSARDRSGGGYGTDTQYF	TGCAGTGCTAGAGATCGTAGCGGGGGGGGATATGGTACAGATACGCAGTATTTT
TRBV20-1	TRBJ2-1	TRBD2	few	CSARDGSGRIDVPYNEQFF	TGCAGTGCTAGAGATGGCAGCGGGAGGATCGACGTCCCCTACAATGAGCAGTTCTTC
TRBV12-5	TRBJ2-3	TRBD2	NA	CASGFPQLAGGSTDTQYF	TGTGCTAGTGGTTTCCCCCAACTAGCGGGAGGCAGCACAGATACGCAGTATTTT
TRBV10-3	TRBJ2-7	TRBD1	NA	CAIRGDSNYNEQYF	TGTGCCATCAGAGGGGACAGTAACTACAATGAGCAGTACTTC
TRBV3-1	TRBJ1-2	NA	many	CASSRQGSYGYTF	TGTGCCAGCAGTCGCCAAGGGTCATATGGCTACACCTTC
TRBV6-1	TRBJ2-1	TRBD2	NA	CATLLAGGPTYNEQFF	TGTGCCACCCTGCTAGCGGGAGGACCTACTTACAATGAGCAGTTCTTC
TRBV7-2	TRBJ1-6	NA	NA	CASSLLSGTYNSPLHF	TGTGCCAGCAGCTTACTTTCGGGAACCTATAATTCACCCCTCCACTTT
TRBV9	TRBJ1-2	NA	NA	CASSVVNYGYTF	TGTGCCAGCAGCGTAGTTAACTATGGCTACACCTTC
TRBV5-1	TRBJ1-3	NA	NA	CASTGTGSSGNTIYF	TGCGCCAGTACCGGGACTGGAAGCTCTGGAAACACCATATATTTT
TRBV11-1	TRBJ2-4	NA	NA	CASSLTGWDIQYF	TGTGCCAGCAGCTTAACAGGGTGGGACATTCAGTACTTC
TRBV11-2	TRBJ2-1	NA	NA	CACSNGGGEQFF	TGTGCCTGCAGCAACGGGGGAGGTGAGCAGTTCTTC
TRBV10-3	TRBJ2-5	TRBD2	NA	CAISLAGGSYNEQYF	TGTGCCATCAGTCTAGCGGGGGGTTCCTACAATGAGCAGTACTTC
TRBV5-1	TRBJ2-5	NA	few	CASSLRSGETQYF	TGCGCCAGCAGCTTGCGCAGTGGGGAGACCCAGTACTTC
TRBV29-1	TRBJ2-5	NA	once	CSAERDYQETQYF	TGCAGCGCTGAAAGGGACTACCAAGAGACCCAGTACTTC
TRBV13	TRBJ1-3	NA	NA	CASSFSEGGPGNTIYF	TGTGCCAGCAGCTTCTCCGAGGGGGGCCCTGGAAACACCATATATTTT
TRBV20-1	TRBJ1-2	TRBD1	NA	CSANDRGTSYGYTF	TGCAGTGCTAACGACAGGGGGACTTCCTATGGCTACACCTTC
TRBV18	TRBJ2-5	TRBD2	NA	CASSRNQVLAGVEETQYF	TGTGCCAGCTCCCGTAATCAGGTCCTAGCGGGAGTTGAAGAGACCCAGTACTTC
TRBV4-1	TRBJ2-4	NA	NA	CASSQGVPGQAKNIQYF	TGCGCCAGCAGCCAAGGAGTGCCGGGGCAAGCCAAAAACATTCAGTACTTC
TRBV10-3	TRBJ2-7	NA	once	CAIRDGSSYGQYF	TGTGCCATCAGGGACGGGAGCTCCTACGGGCAGTACTTC
TRBV7-2	TRBJ2-1	NA	NA	CASSPNVLGSDAYNEQFF	TGTGCCAGCAGCCCGAACGTCTTGGGTAGCGATGCCTACAATGAGCAGTTCTTC
TRBV6-5	TRBJ2-7	TRBD1	NA	CASHSGQFLSEQYF	TGTGCCAGCCACTCGGGACAGTTTCTCAGCGAGCAGTACTTC
TRBV20-1	TRBJ2-5	NA	few	CSARGWANKAFTKDRREFQYF	TGCAGTGCTAGGGGATGGGCGAACAAGGCCTTCACCAAAGACCGACGGGAGTTCCAGTACTTC
TRBV7-9	TRBJ1-4	TRBD1	NA	CASSSGQGLGEKLFF	TGTGCCAGCAGCTCCGGACAGGGGTTAGGGGAAAAACTGTTTTTT